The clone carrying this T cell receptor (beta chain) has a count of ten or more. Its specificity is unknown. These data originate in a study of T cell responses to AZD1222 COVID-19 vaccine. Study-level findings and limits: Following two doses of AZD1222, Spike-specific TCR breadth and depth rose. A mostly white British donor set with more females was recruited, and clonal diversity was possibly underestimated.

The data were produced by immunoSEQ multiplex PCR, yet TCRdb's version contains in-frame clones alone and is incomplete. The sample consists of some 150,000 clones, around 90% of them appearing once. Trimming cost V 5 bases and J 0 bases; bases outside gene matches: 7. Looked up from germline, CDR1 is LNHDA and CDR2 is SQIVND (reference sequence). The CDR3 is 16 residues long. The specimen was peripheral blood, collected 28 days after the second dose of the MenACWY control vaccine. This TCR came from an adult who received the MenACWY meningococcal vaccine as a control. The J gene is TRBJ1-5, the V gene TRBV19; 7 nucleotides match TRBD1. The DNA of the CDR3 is TGTGCCAGTAGTCCCCGACAGGGTTTTAGCAATCAGCCCCAGCATTTT. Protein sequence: CASSPRQGFSNQPQHF. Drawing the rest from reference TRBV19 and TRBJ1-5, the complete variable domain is DGGITQSPKYLFRKEGQNVTLSCEQNLNHDAMYWYRQDPGQGLRLIYYSQIVNDFQKGDIAEGYSVSREKKESFPLTVTSAQKNPTAFYLCASSPRQGFSNQPQHFGDGTRLSIL.